This T cell receptor beta chain was captured by sequencing in a study of tumor-infiltrating lymphocytes in primary liver carcinoma. Study-level background: Patients underwent resection of primary liver carcinoma.

There are 15 residues in the CDR3. In germline, CDR1 is SGHDT, CDR2 YYEEEE. V was shortened by 0 bases and J by 2 bases, with 9 bases between the two germline ends. Overall study results and limits: Blood's top-250-clone fraction was significantly lower than that of tumors (p = 0.039).

This clonotype turned up a few times. The antigen remains undetermined. TCR beta cDNA was prepared out of roughly 520 ng total RNA by means of a constant-region primer. It was through three nested multiplex PCR rounds of slightly modified ARM-PCR that TCR beta libraries arose. Primers for the first two PCR rounds were TRBV1-TRBV30 forward primers and a C-beta reverse primer (around 10 cycles per round). Via MiXCR, TCRdb re-called the multiplex PCR reads, giving one row per CDR3 protein. This table has approximately 330,000 distinct CDR3 sequences, about two thirds appearing once. Blood RNA came from unsorted whole blood; germline DNA was also extracted.

Sequenced: peripheral blood. The source is a middle-aged man with primary liver carcinoma and hepatitis B virus infection. The V call is TRBV5-6, the J call TRBJ2-1; no definite D call. CDR3 region: CASSLGFNAYNEQFF. Here the CDR3 DNA reads TGTGCCAGCAGCTTGGGCTTCAACGCCTACAATGAGCAGTTCTTC. The variable domain in full, completed from reference TRBV5-6 and TRBJ2-1, reads DAGVTQSPTHLIKTRGQQVTLRCSPKSGHDTVSWYQQALGQGPQFIFQYYEEEERQRGNFPDRFSGHQFPNYSSELNVNALLLGDSALYLCASSLGFNAYNEQFFGPGTRLTVL.